These 16 T cell receptor beta chains share one sample of origin, sequenced in a study of Ad26.COV2.S vaccination and SARS-CoV-2 variants. The treatment was: around 19 received Ad26.COV2.S at low or high dose, single or two shots; about 5 received placebo; per-sample allocation not given. Samples analyzed were those drawn on day 63 after the first vaccine or placebo injection. Sequencing used immunoSEQ multiplex PCR; TCRdb keeps in-frame clones, though not all of them. The sample lists roughly 700,000 clones, around 89% occurring once. The input for sequencing was peripheral blood, taken in a trial of Ad26.COV2.S vaccine versus placebo. The receptor source for this set is a person aged 18-65 years who received the Ad26.COV2.S COVID-19 vaccine or a placebo.

This chain connects TRBV14 to TRBJ2-1; 8 nucleotides line up with TRBD2. Germline-derived CDR1 and CDR2 are SGHDN and FVKESK. CDR3 length: 16 residues. V shed 4 bases, J shed 0 bases, and the junction held 5 bases outside the gene matches. The CDR3 DNA is TGTGCCAGCAGCCCACGGGGGGGAAGCTCCTACAATGAGCAGTTCTTC. Translating it yields CASSPRGGSSYNEQFF.

This chain connects TRBV12-3 or TRBV12-4 to TRBJ2-7; D gene unclear. The CDR3 loop spans 11 amino acids. With 5 bases removed from V and 6 bases from J, the gap between germline ends came to 8 bases. CDR3: CASSPRPEQYF. The CDR3 DNA reads TGTGCCAGCAGTCCCCGCCCCGAGCAGTACTTC.

This chain uses TRBV25-1 with TRBJ1-2; 8 bases line up with TRBD1. CDR1 and CDR2 (germline): MGHDK, SYGVNS. After removal of 6 bases from V and 1 base from J, the junction contained 4 bases not matched to a gene. The CDR3 length is 14 residues. CDR3 sequence reads: CASRLTGDNYGYTF. The DNA of the CDR3 is TGTGCCAGCAGACTGACAGGGGATAACTATGGCTACACCTTC.

This clone was observed a single time. The chain has TRBV6-6 and TRBJ1-3; 7 bases line up with TRBD1. V gave up 6 bases and J gave up 0 bases; unmatched junction bases: 14. CDR3 length: 18 residues. The V gene's germline CDR1 is MNHNY and CDR2 SVGAGI (reference sequence). The CDR3 region has the DNA TGTGCCAGCAGCCGAACTCAGTCCCCAGGGGGCTCTGGAAACACCATATATTTT. The encoded protein is CASSRTQSPGGSGNTIYF.

The V and J genes are TRBV7-9 and TRBJ2-5; no clear D gene. Per germline, CDR1 SEHNR and CDR2 FQNEAQ (reference sequence). The CDR3 has 15 amino acids. The V gene lost 1 base and the J gene lost 2 bases, with 11 bases spanning the gap. The CDR3 region has the DNA TGTGCCAGCAGCTTAGGTTATAGGGTTCAAGAGACCCAGTACTTC. Protein: CASSLGYRVQETQYF.

The V call is TRBV7-8, the J call TRBJ1-2, with D hard to call. The CDR3 runs 17 residues. Trimming stripped 2 bases from V and 8 bases from J, with 24 bases between. In germline, CDR1 is SGHVS, CDR2 FQNEAQ. CDR3 in amino acids: CASSLSRGGINKRGYTF. The DNA for the CDR3 is TGTGCCAGCAGCTTATCCCGGGGAGGGATCAATAAGCGGGGCTACACCTTC.

The chain links TRBV7-6 to TRBJ2-2; TRBD1 agrees at 12 bases. CDR1 is SGHVS and CDR2 is FNYEAQ in the germline V gene. The CDR3 sequence is 15 residues long. The V gene end was trimmed by 5 bases and the J gene end by 6 bases; junction bases not matched to a gene: 4. The CDR3 sequence is CASSRDRGPAGELFF. The CDR3 DNA reads TGTGCCAGCAGCCGGGACAGGGGGCCCGCCGGGGAGCTGTTTTTT.

This sequence joins TRBV6-5 and TRBJ2-7; a possible D gene is TRBD2 (5 bases). Between the trimmed V and J ends, which lost 6 bases and 3 bases, there was a span of 9 bases. The CDR3 contains 12 residues. Germline values: CDR1 MNHEY, CDR2 SVGAGI. CDR3 protein: CASSRGGYEQYF. CDR3 in DNA: TGTGCCAGCAGCCGCGGAGGCTACGAGCAGTACTTC.

The V gene is TRBV5-1, the J gene TRBJ2-3, with D perhaps matching TRBD2 (5 bases). Germline CDR1 SGHRS, CDR2 YFSETQ. V dropped 4 bases and J dropped 1 base, with 16 bases sitting between them. This CDR3 is built from 16 residues. This CDR3 reads CASSPGWSEGTDTQYF. As DNA, the CDR3 is TGCGCCAGCAGCCCGGGGTGGAGCGAGGGCACAGATACGCAGTATTTT.

The chain recombines TRBV29-1 with TRBJ2-7; no firm D call. The CDR3 loop spans 13 amino acids. Germline-derived CDR1 and CDR2 are SQVTM and ANQGSEA. With 5 bases removed from V and 2 bases from J, the gap between germline ends came to 13 bases. The CDR3 region is CSVKGQATYEQYF. The DNA of the CDR3 is TGCAGCGTTAAGGGCCAAGCTACCTACGAGCAGTACTTC.

The J gene is TRBJ1-2, the V gene TRBV7-9; D call uncertain. V was trimmed by 5 bases and J by 8 bases, leaving 15 bases between them. This CDR3 contains 13 residues. Germline lookup yields CDR1 SEHNR and CDR2 FQNEAQ (reference sequence). The CDR3 nucleotides are TGTGCCAGCAGCCCCGACGGCGACCGGGGCTACACCTTC. Its translation: CASSPDGDRGYTF.

The genes are TRBV29-1 and TRBJ2-3; TRBD2 is a possible D gene (5 bases). V dropped 6 bases and J dropped 6 bases, with 19 bases sitting between them. Germline assignment: CDR1 SQVTM and CDR2 ANQGSEA. CDR3 length equals 14 residues. CDR3 residues: CSVAPKGVEDTQYF. The CDR3 DNA reads as TGCAGCGTAGCACCGAAGGGAGTGGAGGATACGCAGTATTTT.

The J gene is TRBJ2-7, the V gene TRBV6-6, with D possibly matching TRBD1 (6 bases). Per the germline V gene, CDR1 is MNHNY and CDR2 is SVGAGI (reference sequence). The CDR3 contains 14 residues. The germline V and J ends were trimmed by 1 base and 1 base, with 8 bases remaining between them. In DNA form, the CDR3 reads TGTGCCAGCAGTTACTTGGACAGTTCCTACGAGCAGTACTTC. This codes for CASSYLDSSYEQYF.

The chain links TRBV19 to TRBJ2-7; 7 nucleotides align to TRBD2. V gave up 4 bases and J gave up 4 bases; unmatched junction bases: 7. CDR3 size: 14 residues. Germline CDR1 is LNHDA and CDR2 is SQIVND (reference sequence). The CDR3 is CASSSGGGIYEQYF. CDR3 nucleotide sequence: TGTGCCAGTAGTAGCGGGGGAGGTATTTACGAGCAGTACTTC.

The genes are TRBV9 and TRBJ1-2; TRBD1 matches 9 bases. Trimming removed 3 bases from V and 8 bases from J; junction bases left unmatched: 8. CDR1 SGDLS and CDR2 YYNGEE come from the germline V gene. The CDR3 spans 14 residues. CDR3 nucleotide sequence: TGTGCCAGCAGCGACGGCGGGACAGGGACGGGCTACACCTTC. Its protein is CASSDGGTGTGYTF.

The chain links TRBV5-4 to TRBJ2-2, with 8 bases fitting TRBD2. Germline CDR1 reads SGHNT; CDR2 reads YYREEE (reference sequence). This CDR3 is 16 amino acids long. V dropped 4 bases and J dropped 0; count of bases not matched to a gene: 5. The CDR3 DNA is TGTGCCAGCAGCCCCATTAGCGGGACGAACACCGGGGAGCTGTTTTTT. Its translation is CASSPISGTNTGELFF.